Presented here are 5 T cell receptor beta chains from one specimen sequenced in a study of T cell changes during pregnancy in multiple sclerosis. The data were produced by immunoSEQ multiplex PCR, yet TCRdb's version contains in-frame clones alone and is incomplete. The sample includes 35,000 to 50,000 clones, around nine tenths of them seen just once. The source material was CD4+ T cells from peripheral blood mononuclear cells, sampled in the first trimester of pregnancy. Every receptor here comes from a female donor with multiple sclerosis, enrolled in a pregnancy study.

The J gene is TRBJ1-4, the V gene TRBV7-6, with a possible D match to TRBD1 (6 bases). This CDR3 is 14 amino acids long. Germline V gene lookup returns CDR1 SGHVS and CDR2 FNYEAQ. Trimming left V 2 bases short and J 6 bases short, with 10 bases between. The CDR3: CASSLLTGDEKLFF. For the CDR3, the DNA is TGTGCCAGCAGCTTATTGACAGGAGATGAAAAACTGTTTTTT.

The chain employs TRBV5-1 and TRBJ2-2; 15 bases are a match to TRBD2. V gave up 3 bases and J gave up 1 base; unmatched junction bases: 1. There are 17 residues in the CDR3. Per germline, CDR1 SGHRS and CDR2 YFSETQ. DNA for the CDR3: TGCGCCAGCAGCTGGGGACTAGCGGGAGGGAACACCGGGGAGCTGTTTTTT. As protein: CASSWGLAGGNTGELFF.

This clone appeared a single time. The rearrangement joins TRBV7-9 to TRBJ2-2, with 15 bases fitting TRBD2. Germline CDR1 is SEHNR and CDR2 is FQNEAQ (reference sequence). This CDR3 spans 18 amino acids. Unmatched junction bases numbered 5, after V lost 0 bases and J lost 6 bases. The CDR3 DNA reads TGTGCCAGCAGCTTAGCGGGACTAGCGGGAGGCTTCGCCGGGGAGCTGTTTTTT. Protein sequence: CASSLAGLAGGFAGELFF.

The chain is built from TRBV10-3 and TRBJ2-3, with 9 positions matching TRBD2. Germline CDR1 is ENHRY and CDR2 is SYGVKD. This CDR3 region has 15 residues. Germline trimming cut 10 bases from V and 1 base from J; bases unmatched to any gene: 9. The CDR3 is CATKPPSGGTDTQYF. CDR3 DNA: TGTGCCACAAAACCCCCTAGCGGGGGCACAGATACGCAGTATTTT.

CDR3 amino acids: CASSIDLAGSSYNEQFF. The DNA for the CDR3 is TGTGCCAGTAGTATAGACCTGGCGGGTAGCTCCTACAATGAGCAGTTCTTC. The J gene is TRBJ2-1, the V gene TRBV19, with D perhaps TRBD2 (5 bases). Trimming removed 0 bases at V and 0 bases at J, with 12 bases between. Germline V gene sequence: CDR1 LNHDA, CDR2 SQIVND (reference sequence). CDR3 length: 17 residues.